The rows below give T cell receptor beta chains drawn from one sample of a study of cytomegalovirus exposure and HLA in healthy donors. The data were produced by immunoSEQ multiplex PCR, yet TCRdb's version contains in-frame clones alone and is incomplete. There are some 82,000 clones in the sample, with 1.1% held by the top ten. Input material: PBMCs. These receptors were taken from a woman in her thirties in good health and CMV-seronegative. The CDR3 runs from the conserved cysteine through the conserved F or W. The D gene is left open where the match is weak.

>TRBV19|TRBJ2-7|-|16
CASSIAHTGTAYEQYF
TGTGCCAGTAGTATAGCCCATACAGGGACCGCCTACGAGCAGTACTTC
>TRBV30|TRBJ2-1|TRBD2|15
CAWSVTSGRDDEQFF
TGTGCCTGGAGTGTAACTAGCGGGAGAGACGATGAGCAGTTCTTC
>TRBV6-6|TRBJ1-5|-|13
CASSLGTDQPQHF
TGTGCCAGCAGCCTCGGTACGGATCAGCCCCAGCATTTT
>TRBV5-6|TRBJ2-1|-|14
CASSSGLKGDEQFF
TGTGCCAGCAGCTCGGGACTAAAGGGGGATGAGCAGTTCTTC
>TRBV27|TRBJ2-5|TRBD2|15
CASSLVVGGLETQYF
TGTGCCAGCAGTTTGGTCGTGGGAGGGCTGGAGACCCAGTACTTC
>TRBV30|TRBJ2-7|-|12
CAWRRVGHEQYF
TGTGCCTGGAGACGAGTTGGGCACGAGCAGTACTTC
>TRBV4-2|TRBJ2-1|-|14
CASSQADSGNEQFF
TGTGCCAGCAGCCAAGCGGACTCTGGGAATGAGCAGTTCTTC
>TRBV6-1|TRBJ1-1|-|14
CASRVQGSDTEAFF
TGTGCCAGCAGGGTACAGGGAAGTGACACTGAAGCTTTCTTT
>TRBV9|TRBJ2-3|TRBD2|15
CASSQTGGGSDTQYF
TGTGCCAGCAGCCAAACGGGCGGGGGGTCGGATACGCAGTATTTT
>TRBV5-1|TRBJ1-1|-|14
CASSSGLEFTEAFF
TGCGCCAGCAGCTCAGGGTTGGAGTTCACCGAAGCTTTCTTT
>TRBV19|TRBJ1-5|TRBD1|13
CASRDRGNQPQHF
TGTGCCAGTCGGGACAGGGGCAATCAGCCCCAGCATTTT
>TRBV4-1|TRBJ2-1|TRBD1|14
CASSLGQGDNEQFF
TGCGCCAGCAGCCTGGGACAGGGGGACAATGAGCAGTTCTTC
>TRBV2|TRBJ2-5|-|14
CASKSGSAGETQYF
TGTGCCAGCAAATCTGGGTCGGCAGGAGAGACCCAGTACTTC
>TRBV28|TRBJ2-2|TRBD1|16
CASRPWQGALTGELFF
TGTGCCAGCAGGCCTTGGCAGGGGGCTCTGACCGGGGAGCTGTTTTTT
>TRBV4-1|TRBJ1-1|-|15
CASSHPTGLGTEAFF
TGCGCCAGCAGCCACCCCACAGGGTTGGGCACTGAAGCTTTCTTT
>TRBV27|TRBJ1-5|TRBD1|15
CASSLRGTGDQPQHF
TGTGCCAGCAGTTTAAGAGGGACAGGGGATCAGCCCCAGCATTTT
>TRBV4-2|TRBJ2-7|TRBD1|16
CASSQEAGQAAYEQYF
TGTGCCAGCAGCCAAGAGGCGGGACAGGCCGCCTACGAGCAGTACTTC
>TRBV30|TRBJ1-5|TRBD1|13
CAWRQGARQPQHF
TGTGCCTGGAGACAGGGGGCAAGACAGCCCCAGCATTTT
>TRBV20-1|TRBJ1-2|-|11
CSALSGAFYTF
TGCAGTGCCCTTAGTGGAGCCTTCTACACCTTC
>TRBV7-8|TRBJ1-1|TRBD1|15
CASSPRTGGNNEAFF
TGTGCCAGCAGCCCGCGAACAGGGGGAAATAATGAAGCTTTCTTT
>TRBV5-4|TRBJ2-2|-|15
CASSLAGSRTGELFF
TGTGCCAGCAGCTTGGCCGGGAGTCGAACCGGGGAGCTGTTTTTT
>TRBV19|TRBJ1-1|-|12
CASSPSRAEAFF
TGTGCCAGTAGTCCCTCCCGGGCTGAAGCTTTCTTT
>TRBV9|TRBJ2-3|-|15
CASAYGGGGTDTQYF
TGTGCCAGCGCCTATGGAGGCGGGGGCACAGATACGCAGTATTTT
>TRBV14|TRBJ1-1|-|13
CASSQVGATEAFF
TGTGCCAGCAGCCAAGTAGGGGCCACTGAAGCTTTCTTT
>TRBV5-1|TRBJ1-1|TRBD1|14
CASSSGTANTEAFF
TGCGCCAGCAGCAGTGGGACAGCGAACACTGAAGCTTTCTTT
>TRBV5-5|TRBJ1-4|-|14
CASSPGTESEKLFF
TGTGCCAGCAGCCCCGGGACTGAAAGTGAAAAACTGTTTTTT
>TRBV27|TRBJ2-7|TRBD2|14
CATGLAGGPYEQYF
TGTGCCACCGGATTAGCGGGAGGGCCCTACGAGCAGTACTTC
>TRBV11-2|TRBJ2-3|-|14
CASSRQIGTDTQYF
TGTGCCAGCAGTAGACAGATTGGCACAGATACGCAGTATTTT
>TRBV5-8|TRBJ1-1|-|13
CASSLLWRTEAFF
TGTGCCAGCAGCTTGTTGTGGAGGACTGAAGCTTTCTTT
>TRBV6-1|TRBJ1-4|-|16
CASSESPGRIPEKLFF
TGTGCCAGCAGTGAATCGCCAGGAAGGATCCCAGAAAAACTGTTTTTT
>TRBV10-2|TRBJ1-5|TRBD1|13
CASPPGGDQPQHF
TGCGCCAGCCCTCCAGGGGGCGACCAGCCCCAGCATTTT
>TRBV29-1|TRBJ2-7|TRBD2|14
CSVGSGGRASEQYF
TGCAGCGTTGGATCCGGCGGGAGGGCGTCCGAGCAGTACTTC
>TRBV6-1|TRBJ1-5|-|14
CASVRESSFEPQHF
TGTGCCAGCGTGAGGGAAAGTAGTTTTGAGCCCCAGCATTTT
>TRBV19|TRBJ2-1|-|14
CASSRVGSYNEQFF
TGTGCCAGTAGTAGGGTCGGGTCCTACAATGAGCAGTTCTTC
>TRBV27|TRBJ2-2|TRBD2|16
CASRKAGGGNTGELFF
TGTGCCAGCAGGAAAGCGGGGGGTGGGAACACCGGGGAGCTGTTTTTT
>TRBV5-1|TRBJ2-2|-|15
CASSLGHSGPGELFF
TGCGCCAGCAGCTTGGGTCACTCAGGTCCCGGGGAGCTGTTTTTT
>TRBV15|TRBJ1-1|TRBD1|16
CATWGQGAGKNTEAFF
TGTGCCACCTGGGGACAGGGCGCTGGGAAGAACACTGAAGCTTTCTTT
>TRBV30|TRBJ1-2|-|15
CAWSASGRGKQGYTF
TGTGCCTGGAGTGCCTCTGGCCGGGGAAAGCAGGGCTACACCTTC
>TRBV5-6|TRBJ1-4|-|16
CASSQMSGRTNEKLFF
TGTGCCAGCAGCCAGATGAGTGGGAGAACTAATGAAAAACTGTTTTTT
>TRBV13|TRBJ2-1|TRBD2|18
CASSLIAGGSRSYNEQFF
TGTGCCAGCAGCTTAATAGCGGGAGGGTCTCGCTCCTACAATGAGCAGTTCTTC
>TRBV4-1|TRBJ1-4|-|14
CASSQPREGEKLFF
TGCGCCAGCAGCCAACCCCGGGAGGGTGAAAAACTGTTTTTT
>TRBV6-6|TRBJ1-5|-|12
CASSSYVQPQHF
TGTGCCAGCAGTTCCTACGTCCAGCCCCAGCATTTT
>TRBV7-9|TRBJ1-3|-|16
CASSSFEAGAGNTIYF
TGTGCCAGCAGCTCCTTCGAGGCAGGGGCTGGAAACACCATATATTTT
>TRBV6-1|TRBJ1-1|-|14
CASSTLEGGAEAFF
TGTGCCAGCAGTACCCTCGAAGGGGGGGCTGAAGCTTTCTTT
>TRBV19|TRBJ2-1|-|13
CASSITVHNEQFF
TGTGCCAGTAGTATAACAGTCCACAATGAGCAGTTCTTC
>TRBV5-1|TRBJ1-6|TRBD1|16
CASSLNPRTGISPLHF
TGCGCCAGCAGCTTAAATCCTCGGACAGGGATTTCACCCCTCCACTTT
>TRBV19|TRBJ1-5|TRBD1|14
CASKDRDLDQPQHF
TGTGCCAGTAAAGACAGGGATTTAGATCAGCCCCAGCATTTT
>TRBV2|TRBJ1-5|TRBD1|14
CASGGTGADQPQHF
TGTGCCAGCGGTGGGACAGGCGCCGATCAGCCCCAGCATTTT
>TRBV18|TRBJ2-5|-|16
CASSLRQKQYQETQYF
TGTGCCAGCTCACTCCGACAGAAGCAGTACCAAGAGACCCAGTACTTC
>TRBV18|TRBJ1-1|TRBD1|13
CASSPDREREAFF
TGTGCCAGCTCACCCGACAGGGAACGTGAAGCTTTCTTT
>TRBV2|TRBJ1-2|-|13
CASSETRDYGYTF
TGTGCCAGCAGTGAAACTCGGGACTATGGCTACACCTTC
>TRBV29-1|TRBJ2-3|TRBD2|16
CSVGGSGGGRTDTQYF
TGCAGCGTTGGTGGAAGCGGGGGGGGCCGCACAGATACGCAGTATTTT